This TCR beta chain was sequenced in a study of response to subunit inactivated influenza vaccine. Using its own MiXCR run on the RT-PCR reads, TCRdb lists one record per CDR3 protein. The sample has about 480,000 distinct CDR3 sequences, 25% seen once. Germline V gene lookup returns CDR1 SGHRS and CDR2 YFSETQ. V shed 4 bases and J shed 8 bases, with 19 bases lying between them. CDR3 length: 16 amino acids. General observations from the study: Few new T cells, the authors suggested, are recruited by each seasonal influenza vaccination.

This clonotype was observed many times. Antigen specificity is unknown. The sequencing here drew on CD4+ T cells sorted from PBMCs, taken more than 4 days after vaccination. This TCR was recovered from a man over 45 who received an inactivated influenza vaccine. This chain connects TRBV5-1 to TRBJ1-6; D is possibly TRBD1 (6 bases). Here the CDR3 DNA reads TGCGCCAGCAGCGCGTCACAGGGTAGTTATGATTCACCCCTCCACTTT. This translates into CASSASQGSYDSPLHF.